The 15 T cell receptor beta chains given below trace back to one sample, sequenced in a study of blood T cell repertoires in COVID-19. Clones were sequenced by immunoSEQ multiplex PCR, and TCRdb holds only the in-frame ones, with some missing. The sample includes around 160,000 clones, about four fifths of them seen just once. The sequenced sample was peripheral blood. The receptors come from a human donor with acute or convalescent COVID-19. The donor label of this sample is uncertain.

Only one count was recorded for this clone. V gene TRBV6-5 combines with J gene TRBJ1-6; 7 bases are shared with TRBD1. From germline, CDR1 is MNHEY and CDR2 SVGAGI. V was pared by 2 bases and J by 5 bases, with 3 bases of the junction left unmatched. This CDR3 region has 15 residues. The DNA of the CDR3 is TGTGCCAGCAGTTACGGCGGGACAGATAATTCACCCCTCCACTTT. It encodes CASSYGGTDNSPLHF.

This chain links TRBV12-3 or TRBV12-4 with TRBJ1-1, with a weak D call TRBD1 (5 bases). V gave up 3 bases and J gave up 1 base, with 6 bases separating them. The CDR3 is 13 residues long. The CDR3 nucleotides read TGTGCCAGCAGTTTCAGGGAGAACACTGAAGCTTTCTTT. Protein product: CASSFRENTEAFF.

The V call is TRBV30, the J call TRBJ2-2, with 10 bases identical to TRBD2. Germline assignment: CDR1 GTSNPN and CDR2 SVGIG (reference sequence). The CDR3 has 17 amino acids. V gave up 0 bases and J gave up 4 bases; unmatched junction bases: 8. CDR3 in DNA: TGTGCCTGGAGTGTATCCGGACTAGCGGCATTCACCGGGGAGCTGTTTTTT. Its translation: CAWSVSGLAAFTGELFF.

This clone was counted only a few times. The rearrangement links TRBV12-3 or TRBV12-4 to TRBJ1-5; D not certain. The V gene lost 3 bases and the J gene lost 9 bases, with 9 bases spanning the gap. The length of the CDR3 is 12 residues. The CDR3 sequence is CASSLSIGPQHF. The DNA for the CDR3 is TGTGCCAGCAGTTTGAGTATCGGGCCCCAGCATTTT.

The chain couples TRBV11-1 to TRBJ1-1; D gene uncertain. The length of the CDR3 is 13 residues. Germline V lookup: CDR1 SGHAT, CDR2 FQDESV (reference sequence). V lost 0 bases to trimming and J lost 5 bases, with 7 bases between them. DNA for the CDR3: TGTGCCAGCAGCTTAGCGCCCGGGACTGAAGCTTTCTTT. Translation: CASSLAPGTEAFF. The variable domain in full, completed from reference TRBV11-1 and TRBJ1-1, reads EAEVAQSPRYKITEKSQAVAFWCDPISGHATLYWYRQILGQGPELLVQFQDESVVDDSQLPKDRFSAERLKGVDSTLKIQPAELGDSAMYLCASSLAPGTEAFFGQGTRLTVV.

The genes are TRBV27 and TRBJ1-1; possible D gene TRBD1, 5 bases. The germline CDR1 and CDR2 sequences are MNHEY and SMNVEV (reference sequence). This CDR3 contains 12 residues. Trimming left V 6 bases short and J 3 bases short, with 8 bases between. CDR3 protein: CASRTVYTEAFF. In DNA form, the CDR3 reads TGTGCCAGCAGGACAGTTTACACTGAAGCTTTCTTT.

The rearrangement links TRBV27 to TRBJ2-5; D gene uncertain. Trimming pared 5 bases from V and 7 bases from J, leaving 11 bases between. Germline loops: CDR1 MNHEY, CDR2 SMNVEV (reference sequence). The CDR3 covers 12 residues. CDR3 bases: TGTGCCAGCAGTACCGACGCAGGGACCCAGTACTTC. It is translated as CASSTDAGTQYF.

This chain connects TRBV5-1 to TRBJ2-3; TRBD1 might be the D (5 bases). In germline, CDR1 is SGHRS, CDR2 YFSETQ. V shed 7 bases and J shed 0 bases, with 6 bases lying between them. The CDR3 is made up of 12 amino acids. The CDR3 nucleotides are TGCGCCAGCGGGGCTAGCACAGATACGCAGTATTTT. Encoded protein: CASGASTDTQYF.

J is TRBJ2-3 and V is TRBV7-2, with no clear D. Germline values: CDR1 SGHTA, CDR2 FQGNSA. The CDR3 contains 14 residues. V lost 5 bases, J lost 0 bases, and 9 bases lay in between. Here the CDR3 DNA reads TGTGCCAGCAGCCCCATGAGAAGCACAGATACGCAGTATTTT. This gives the protein CASSPMRSTDTQYF. Filled out from reference TRBV7-2 and TRBJ2-3, the complete variable domain reads GAGVSQSPSNKVTEKGKDVELRCDPISGHTALYWYRQSLGQGLEFLIYFQGNSAPDKSGLPSDRFSAERTGGSVSTLTIQRTQQEDSAVYLCASSPMRSTDTQYFGPGTRLTVL.

The J gene is TRBJ1-2, the V gene TRBV3-1 (or the pseudogene TRBV3-2); 7 bases agree with TRBD1. V shed 4 bases, J shed 3 bases, and the junction held 5 bases outside the gene matches. This CDR3 is built from 14 residues. Germline values: CDR1 LGHDT, CDR2 YNNKEL (reference sequence). The CDR3 is CASSPTGLDYGYTF. CDR3 nucleotide sequence: TGTGCCAGCAGCCCGACAGGGCTGGACTATGGCTACACCTTC.

The rearrangement links TRBV15 to TRBJ2-3, with D maybe TRBD2 (6 bases). This CDR3 contains 15 residues. Germline loops: CDR1 LNHNV, CDR2 YYDKDF (reference sequence). V was pared by 1 base and J by 2 bases, with 10 bases between. CDR3 amino acids: CATSRVSGDTDTQYF. CDR3 DNA sequence: TGTGCCACCAGCAGAGTTAGCGGAGACACAGATACGCAGTATTTT.

This chain uses TRBV11-2 with TRBJ1-1, with D maybe TRBD1 (5 bases). The V gene's germline CDR1 is SGHAT and CDR2 FQNNGV. The V gene lost 4 bases and the J gene lost 4 bases, with 13 bases spanning the gap. This CDR3 comprises 14 residues. CDR3 bases: TGTGCCAGCAGCTGGGAGGGAGGGGCCACTGAAGCTTTCTTT. Its translation: CASSWEGGATEAFF.

This chain links TRBV6-6 with TRBJ2-3; 8 nucleotides align to TRBD1. Looked up from germline, CDR1 is MNHNY and CDR2 is SVGAGI (reference sequence). The trim removed 5 bases at V and 5 bases at J, leaving 9 bases unmatched. This CDR3 spans 15 amino acids. CDR3 nucleotide sequence: TGTGCCAGCAGTCCCCGACAGGGGCCGGAAGATACGCAGTATTTT. Amino acid sequence: CASSPRQGPEDTQYF.

The chain employs TRBV10-2 and TRBJ1-6; perhaps TRBD1 as D (6 bases). The CDR3 spans 14 residues. V lost 6 bases, J lost 10 bases, and 16 bases lay in between. Looked up from germline, CDR1 is WSHSY and CDR2 is SAAADI. The CDR3 here is CASSGTGLGSPLHF. CDR3 nucleotide sequence: TGCGCCAGCAGCGGAACAGGGTTGGGCTCACCCCTCCACTTT.

The rearrangement uses TRBV18 and TRBJ1-2, with D uncertain. CDR3 length equals 15 residues. Germline V gives CDR1 KGHSH, CDR2 LQKENI. The V end lost 2 bases, the J end lost 7 bases, and 17 bases lay between the germline ends. As DNA, the CDR3 is TGTGCCAGCTCACCATCACTCATTCATGAGGGTGGCTACACCTTC. Translating gives CASSPSLIHEGGYTF.